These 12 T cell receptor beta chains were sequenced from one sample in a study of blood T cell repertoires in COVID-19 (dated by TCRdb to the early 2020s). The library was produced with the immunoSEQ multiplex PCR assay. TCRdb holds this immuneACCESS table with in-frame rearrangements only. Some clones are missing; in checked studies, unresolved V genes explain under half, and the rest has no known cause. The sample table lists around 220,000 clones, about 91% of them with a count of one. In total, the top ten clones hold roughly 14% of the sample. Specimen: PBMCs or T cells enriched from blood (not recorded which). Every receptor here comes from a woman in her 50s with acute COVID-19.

The CDR3 nucleotides read TGTGCCAGCAGCGCACAGGATCCCCAAGAGACCCAGTACTTC. Protein product: CASSAQDPQETQYF. V is TRBV9 and J is TRBJ2-5, with D tentatively TRBD1 (5 bases). The length of the CDR3 is 14 residues. The ends were cut back, 3 bases at V and 1 base at J, with 10 bases in the middle. The germline V gene has CDR1 SGDLS and CDR2 YYNGEE.

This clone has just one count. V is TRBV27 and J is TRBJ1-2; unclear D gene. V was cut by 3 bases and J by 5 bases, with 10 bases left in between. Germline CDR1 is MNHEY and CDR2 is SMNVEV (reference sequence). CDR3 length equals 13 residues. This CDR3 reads CASSFTALYGYTF. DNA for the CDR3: TGTGCCAGCAGTTTTACAGCCCTTTATGGCTACACCTTC.

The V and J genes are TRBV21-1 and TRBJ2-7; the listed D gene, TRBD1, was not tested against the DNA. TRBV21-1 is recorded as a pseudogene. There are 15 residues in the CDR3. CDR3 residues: CASSIPGQSTYEQYF. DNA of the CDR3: TGTGCCAGCAGCATCCCAGGACAGAGTACCTACGAGCAGTACTTC.

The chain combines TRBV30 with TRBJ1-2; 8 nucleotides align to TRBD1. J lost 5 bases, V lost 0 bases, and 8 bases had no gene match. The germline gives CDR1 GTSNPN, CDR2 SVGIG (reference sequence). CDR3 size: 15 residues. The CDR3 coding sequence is TGTGCCTGGAGTGTTATGGGGACAGGTTATTATGGCTACACCTTC. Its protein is CAWSVMGTGYYGYTF.

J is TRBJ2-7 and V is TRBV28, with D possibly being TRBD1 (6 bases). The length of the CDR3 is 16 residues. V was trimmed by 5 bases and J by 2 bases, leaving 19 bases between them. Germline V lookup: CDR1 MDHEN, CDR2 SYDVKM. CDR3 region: CASSPLARAGAYEQYF. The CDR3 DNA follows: TGTGCCAGCAGTCCCCTCGCCCGGGCAGGGGCCTACGAGCAGTACTTC.

The CDR3 reads CASSASQGNYGYTF. CDR3 in DNA: TGTGCCAGCAGCGCTTCGCAGGGGAACTATGGCTACACCTTC. This sequence joins TRBV6-5 and TRBJ1-2, with D perhaps TRBD1 (6 bases). The CDR3 runs 14 residues. Trimming took 6 bases from V and 2 from J, leaving 13 bases between them. Germline CDR1 MNHEY, CDR2 SVGAGI.

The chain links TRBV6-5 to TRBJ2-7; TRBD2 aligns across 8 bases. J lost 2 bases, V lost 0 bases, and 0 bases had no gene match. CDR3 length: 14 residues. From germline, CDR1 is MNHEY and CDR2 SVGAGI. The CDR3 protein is CASSYSSGTYEQYF. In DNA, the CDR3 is TGTGCCAGCAGTTACTCTAGCGGGACCTACGAGCAGTACTTC.

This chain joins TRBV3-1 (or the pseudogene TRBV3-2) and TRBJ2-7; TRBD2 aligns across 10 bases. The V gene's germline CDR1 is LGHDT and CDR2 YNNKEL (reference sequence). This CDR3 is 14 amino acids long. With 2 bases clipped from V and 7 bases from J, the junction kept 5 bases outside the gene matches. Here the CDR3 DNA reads TGTGCCAGCAGCCAACTAGCGGGAGTAGGGGAGCAGTACTTC. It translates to CASSQLAGVGEQYF.

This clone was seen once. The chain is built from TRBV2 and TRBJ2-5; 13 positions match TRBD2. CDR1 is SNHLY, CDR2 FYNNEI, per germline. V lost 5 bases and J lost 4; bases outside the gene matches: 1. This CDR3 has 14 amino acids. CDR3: CASSRTSGRETQYF. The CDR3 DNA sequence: TGTGCCAGCAGTAGGACTAGCGGGAGAGAGACCCAGTACTTC.

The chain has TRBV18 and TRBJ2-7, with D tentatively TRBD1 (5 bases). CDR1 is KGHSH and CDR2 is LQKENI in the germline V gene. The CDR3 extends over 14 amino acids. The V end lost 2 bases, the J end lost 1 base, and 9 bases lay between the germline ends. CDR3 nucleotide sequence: TGTGCCAGCTCACCATCCAGGGCTTCCTACGAGCAGTACTTC. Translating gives CASSPSRASYEQYF.

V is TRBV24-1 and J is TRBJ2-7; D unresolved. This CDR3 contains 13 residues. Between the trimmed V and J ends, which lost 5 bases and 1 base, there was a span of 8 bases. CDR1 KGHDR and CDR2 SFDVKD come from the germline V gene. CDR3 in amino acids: CATSARLSYEQYF. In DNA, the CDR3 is TGTGCCACCAGTGCCAGGCTGTCCTACGAGCAGTACTTC.

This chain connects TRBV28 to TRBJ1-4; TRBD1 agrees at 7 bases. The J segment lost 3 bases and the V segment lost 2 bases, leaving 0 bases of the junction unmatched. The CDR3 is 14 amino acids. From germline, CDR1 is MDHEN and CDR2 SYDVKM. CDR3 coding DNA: TGTGCCAGCAGTTTAGACAGGGCTAATGAAAAACTGTTTTTT. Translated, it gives CASSLDRANEKLFF. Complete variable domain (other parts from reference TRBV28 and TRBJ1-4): DVKVTQSSRYLVKRTGEKVFLECVQDMDHENMFWYRQDPGLGLRLIYFSYDVKMKEKGDIPEGYSVSREKKERFSLILESASTNQTSMYLCASSLDRANEKLFFGSGTQLSVL.